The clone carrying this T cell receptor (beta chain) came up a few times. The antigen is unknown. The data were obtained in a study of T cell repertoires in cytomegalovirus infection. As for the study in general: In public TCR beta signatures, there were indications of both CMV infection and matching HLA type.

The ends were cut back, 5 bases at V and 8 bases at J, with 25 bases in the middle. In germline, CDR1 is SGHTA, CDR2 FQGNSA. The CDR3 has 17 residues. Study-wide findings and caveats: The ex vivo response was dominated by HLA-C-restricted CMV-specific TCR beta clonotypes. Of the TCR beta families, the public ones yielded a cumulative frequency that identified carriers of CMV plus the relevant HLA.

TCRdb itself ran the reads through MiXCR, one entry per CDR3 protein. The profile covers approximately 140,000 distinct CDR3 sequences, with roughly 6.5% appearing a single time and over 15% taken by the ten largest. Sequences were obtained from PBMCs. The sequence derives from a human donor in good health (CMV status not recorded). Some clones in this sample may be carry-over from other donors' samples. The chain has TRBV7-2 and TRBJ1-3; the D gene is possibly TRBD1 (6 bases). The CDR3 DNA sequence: TGTGCCAGCAGCAGAGAGACAGGCGGGATCCGGACGGACACCATATATTTT. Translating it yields CASSRETGGIRTDTIYF.